This passage covers 7 T cell receptor beta chains from one sample sequenced in a study of blood T cell repertoires in COVID-19. Sequencing was performed with immunoSEQ multiplex PCR; in TCRdb, only in-frame clones are kept and a portion is missing. The sample holds over 150,000 clones; around 83% are singletons and the top ten take around 7%. Sample: peripheral blood. The receptor source for this set is a man aged 45-65 years with active or convalescent COVID-19.

The chain carries TRBV27 and TRBJ2-2, with 10 nucleotides matching TRBD2. This CDR3 has 15 residues. J was trimmed by 9 bases and V by 3 bases; bases with no gene match: 7. CDR1 is MNHEY, CDR2 SMNVEV, per germline (reference sequence). The CDR3 DNA follows: TGTGCCAGCAGTTTCGGGACTAGCGTCTTCCGGGAGCTGTTTTTT. Protein: CASSFGTSVFRELFF.

V and J are TRBV6-5 and TRBJ1-1; D not certain. The V end was cut by 4 bases, the J end by 3 bases, with 12 bases between. The length of the CDR3 is 14 residues. Germline V gene sequence: CDR1 MNHEY, CDR2 SVGAGI. CDR3 DNA: TGTGCCAGCAGTTCCCTCCTTTTGTACACTGAAGCTTTCTTT. Translating it yields CASSSLLLYTEAFF.

This clone has a single count. The V gene is TRBV19, the J gene TRBJ2-5, with TRBD1 matching 7 bases. V shed 4 bases and J 3 bases; nucleotides not matched to a gene: 8. The germline gives CDR1 LNHDA, CDR2 SQIVND (reference sequence). The CDR3 has 15 residues. The CDR3: CASSTLPGQKETQYF. The CDR3 coding sequence is TGTGCCAGTAGTACCCTACCGGGACAGAAAGAGACCCAGTACTTC.

Concerning this clone: The same CDR3 arises from other DNA sequences in this sample as well. The chain joins TRBV2 to TRBJ2-1, with 14 bases aligning to TRBD2. With V trimmed by 6 bases and J by 3 bases, 1 base remained unmatched. This CDR3 has 15 amino acids. Germline CDR1 and CDR2: SNHLY and FYNNEI. CDR3 protein: CASRGTSGGYNEQFF. The CDR3 region has the DNA TGTGCCAGCAGGGGGACTAGCGGGGGCTACAATGAGCAGTTCTTC. Supplemented by reference TRBV2 and TRBJ2-1, the full variable domain reads EPEVTQTPSHQVTQMGQEVILRCVPISNHLYFYWYRQILGQKVEFLVSFYNNEISEKSEIFDDQFSVERPDGSNFTLKIRSTKLEDSAMYFCASRGTSGGYNEQFFGPGTRLTVL.

V usage is TRBV6-2 or TRBV6-3 and J usage is TRBJ2-7, with 7 bases lining up with TRBD1. This CDR3 spans 16 amino acids. Trimming took 0 bases from V and 1 from J; bases not matched to a gene: 6. Germline V gene data show CDR1 as MNHEY and CDR2 as SVGEGT. The CDR3, as DNA: TGTGCCAGCAGTTACTCGTGGACAGGAGAATCCTACGAGCAGTACTTC. Its protein product is CASSYSWTGESYEQYF.

This chain uses TRBV9 with TRBJ2-1; TRBD1 matches 9 bases. The germline gives CDR1 SGDLS, CDR2 YYNGEE. V lost 3 bases and J lost 4; bases outside the gene matches: 5. This CDR3 has 15 residues. CDR3 sequence (DNA): TGTGCCAGCAGCGACCTACAGGGGGCGTACAATGAGCAGTTCTTC. Protein: CASSDLQGAYNEQFF. The entire variable domain, with the rest obtained from reference TRBV9 and TRBJ2-1, is as follows: DSGVTQTPKHLITATGQRVTLRCSPRSGDLSVYWYQQSLDQGLQFLIQYYNGEERAKGNILERFSAQQFPDLHSELNLSSLELGDSALYFCASSDLQGAYNEQFFGPGTRLTVL.

CDR3 loop: CASGLGEREQFF. In DNA form, the CDR3 reads TGTGCTAGTGGTCTCGGCGAGCGGGAGCAGTTCTTC. This rearrangement joins TRBV12-5 to TRBJ2-1; TRBD2 might be the D (5 bases). This CDR3 is 12 amino acids long. Germline V gene data show CDR1 as LGHNT and CDR2 as FRNRAP. The V end lost 5 bases, the J end lost 10 bases, and 12 bases lay between the germline ends.